This TCR beta chain was recovered during a study of OX40 agonist ivuxolimab in advanced cancers. Background on the study: Three patients, one with hepatocellular carcinoma and two with cutaneous melanoma, achieved partial responses.

Germline values: CDR1 SEHNR, CDR2 FQNEAQ (reference sequence). The ends were cut back, 7 bases at V and 5 bases at J, with 17 bases in the middle. The CDR3 is 14 residues long. Repertoires were generated with immunoSEQ multiplex PCR, while TCRdb's copy carries only in-frame clones and drops some. Here the sample spans roughly 56,000 clones, approximately 90% being singletons. The V and J genes are TRBV7-9 and TRBJ1-1, with a weak D call TRBD1 (6 bases). The TCR was taken from an adult with an advanced solid tumor such as melanoma, head and neck, liver or kidney cancer. The specimen was CD4+ or CD8+ T cells sorted from blood, collected in a trial of the OX40 agonist ivuxolimab. CDR3: CASIITGSLTEAFF. CDR3 coding DNA: TGTGCCAGCATCATAACAGGGAGTCTAACTGAAGCTTTCTTT.